A selection of T cell receptor beta chains follows, all from one sample in a study of shared clonotypes between healthy human individuals. Clones were read by immunoSEQ multiplex PCR, and TCRdb kept only the in-frame ones, dropping some. The sample has approximately 2.3 million clones, 80% to 95% seen once. Sequenced sample: naive CD4+ T cells from PBMCs. The receptors originated from a man between 18 and 29 years old in good health. Some clones in this sample may be carry-over from other donors' samples. Both conserved end residues are part of each CDR3. D genes are given only for firm matches. Clone size is given for some rows only: seen once, a few or many times, or a class if the clone is expanded.

clone size	V gene	J gene	D gene	CDR3 DNA	CDR3 protein
few	TRBV4-2	TRBJ1-1	NA	TGTGCCAGCAGCCCCGACGCTGCGGAAGCTTTCTTT	CASSPDAAEAFF
NA	TRBV4-3	TRBJ2-3	NA	TGCGCCAGCAGCCAAGATGGGGGGACAGATACGCAGTATTTT	CASSQDGGTDTQYF
NA	TRBV6-5	TRBJ1-1	NA	TGTGCCAGCAGCAATAAAGCAAACACTGAAGCTTTCTTT	CASSNKANTEAFF
NA	TRBV28	TRBJ2-7	TRBD2	TGTGCCAGTACCCGGGCTAGCGGATACTACGAGCAGTACTTC	CASTRASGYYEQYF
NA	TRBV5-4	TRBJ1-5	NA	TGTGCCAGCAGCTTCAACAATCAGCCCCAGCATTTT	CASSFNNQPQHF
NA	TRBV5-1	TRBJ2-3	NA	TGCGCCAGCAGCTTAACTCTAGCATCAGATACGCAGTATTTT	CASSLTLASDTQYF
NA	TRBV7-9	TRBJ2-2	TRBD1	TGTGCCAGCAGTACAGGGGGCACCGGGGAGCTGTTTTTT	CASSTGGTGELFF
NA	TRBV28	TRBJ2-7	TRBD2	TGTGCCGTGAAAATAGCGGGAGCGAACACCTACGAGCAGTACTTC	CAVKIAGANTYEQYF
once	TRBV7-6	TRBJ1-4	NA	TGTGCCAGCAGCTTAGGCGGGGGCGCGTTGGGTGAAAAACTGTTTTTT	CASSLGGGALGEKLFF
few	TRBV9	TRBJ1-4	NA	TGTGCCAGCAGCGTAGAGTGGTCAGGCGAAAAACTGTTTTTT	CASSVEWSGEKLFF
few	TRBV2	TRBJ2-7	TRBD2	TGTGCCAGCAGTGGGACTAGCGTATCCTACGAGCAGTACTTC	CASSGTSVSYEQYF
NA	TRBV19	TRBJ2-1	TRBD1	TGTGCCAGTAGTATCCTTTCCAGGGGGCTAACCTACAATGAGCAGTTCTTC	CASSILSRGLTYNEQFF
NA	TRBV30	TRBJ2-5	TRBD2	TGTGCCTGGAGTACTAGCGGGACTGAGCAGTACTTC	CAWSTSGTEQYF
NA	TRBV28	TRBJ1-5	NA	TGTGCCAGCAGTAAAGGACAGCTTTACAATCAGCCCCAGCATTTT	CASSKGQLYNQPQHF
NA	TRBV30	TRBJ2-5	NA	TGTGCCTGGAGTGTGAGGGGGGCCGAGACCCAGTACTTC	CAWSVRGAETQYF
NA	TRBV27	TRBJ2-5	TRBD1	TGTGCCAGCAGCACGACCGGGACAGCCCTAGAGACCCAGTACTTC	CASSTTGTALETQYF
NA	TRBV28	TRBJ1-2	TRBD1	TGTGCCAGCAGTTTTCGCAGGGGGCTGTACACCTTC	CASSFRRGLYTF
NA	TRBV5-1	TRBJ2-7	TRBD1	TGCGCCAGCAGCATACGACAGGGAACGTACGAGCAGTACTTC	CASSIRQGTYEQYF
NA	TRBV7-9	TRBJ2-2	NA	TGTGCCAGCAGCTTACTTCTCACCGGGGAGCTGTTTTTT	CASSLLLTGELFF
NA	TRBV18	TRBJ2-5	NA	TGTGCCAGCTCTACTATGGCAGGCCCAGGGGAGACCCAGTACTTC	CASSTMAGPGETQYF
once	TRBV7-2	TRBJ2-3	NA	TGTGCCAGCACCAAACAGACAGGCACAGATACGCAGTATTTT	CASTKQTGTDTQYF
NA	TRBV28	TRBJ1-5	NA	TGTGCCAGCAGTTTATTTTCAGTTCTGGGGACACCGGGGGAGTATAGCAATCAGCCCCAGCATTTT	CASSLFSVLGTPGEYSNQPQHF
NA	TRBV4-2	TRBJ2-4	TRBD2	TGTGCCAGCAGCCAAGAGGCTAGCGGGAGAAACATTCAGTACTTC	CASSQEASGRNIQYF
NA	TRBV7-9	TRBJ2-1	TRBD2	TGTGCCAGCAGTAGGGAACTAGCGGGATCCTACAATGAGCAGTTCTTC	CASSRELAGSYNEQFF
NA	TRBV28	TRBJ2-7	TRBD1	TGTGCCAGCAGTCCCACAGGGGAGTCCTACGAGCAGTACTTC	CASSPTGESYEQYF
NA	TRBV7-3	TRBJ1-3	NA	TGTGCCAGCGGTCGGGGATCTGGAAACACCATATATTTT	CASGRGSGNTIYF
once	TRBV28	TRBJ1-2	NA	TGTGCCAGCAGTTTAAGAGGGGACCCTAACTATGGCTACACCTTC	CASSLRGDPNYGYTF
NA	TRBV9	TRBJ2-3	TRBD2	TGTGCCAGCAGCGTAGACGGGAGGAAGTCAGATACGCAGTATTTT	CASSVDGRKSDTQYF
NA	TRBV5-1	TRBJ2-5	NA	TGCGCCAGCAGCGAACTTCAAGAGACCCAGTACTTC	CASSELQETQYF
NA	TRBV28	TRBJ1-3	NA	TGTGCCAGCAGTTTATTGACGTCCTACTCTGGAAACACCATATATTTT	CASSLLTSYSGNTIYF